The table lists the clone carrying this T cell receptor beta chain with a count of one. This specimen belongs to a study of cytomegalovirus exposure and HLA in healthy donors. A multiplex PCR was run with 60 Vbeta primers and 13 Jbeta primers. Sequencing used immunoSEQ multiplex PCR; TCRdb keeps in-frame clones, though not all of them. The data contain tens of thousands of clones, about 80% of them singletons. The CDR3 is 12 amino acids. Germline assignment: CDR1 SNHLY and CDR2 FYNNEI. Trimming shortened V by 7 bases and J by 2 bases, and 8 bases separated the two germline ends. Input material: PBMCs. This receptor was obtained from a man aged 25-45 years in good health and CMV-seronegative. V and J are TRBV2 and TRBJ1-1; no clear D gene. The CDR3 reads CASKLRNTEAFF. Written as DNA, the CDR3 is TGTGCCAGCAAATTGAGAAACACTGAAGCTTTCTTT.